Described below is a single T cell receptor (beta chain) sequence and its context. Its antigen is still unknown. No per-base quality is available; no much larger clone lies one base away. On an AutoMACS, CD4+ and CD8+ cells were isolated via positive magnetic bead selection, and their purity was verified by flow cytometry. After a first flow cytometry screen using a TCR V beta antibody panel, clonal expansions were characterized through TCRB deep sequencing of sorted CD8+ fractions. Ficoll-Paque PLUS density gradient separation was used to isolate peripheral blood mononuclear cells. DNA from CD4-enriched, CD8-enriched or PBMC samples was extracted using Nucleospin Tissue or Tissue XS kits and then quantified on a Qubit 2.0 fluorometer. From cysteine to phenylalanine, the CDR3 is 15 amino acids long. Of all the DNA, just the CDR3 is kept, 45 bases in frame from base 1. The junction shows trimming of 3 bases on V and 0 bases on J, plus 8 bases between the germline ends. Looking up the germline V gene (reference sequence) yields CDR1 PRHDT and CDR2 FYEKMQ.

The sample comes from a study of somatic mutations in cytotoxic T cells in rheumatoid arthritis (dated by TCRdb to 2017 to 2019). Turning to the overall study: Patient peripheral blood (around 30 ml EDTA) was drawn right after diagnosis and before any treatment started. Some T-cell populations stained with V beta antibodies were sorted by flow on a FACSAria II or Sony SH800 to nearly 100% purity, with sorted V beta1+ cells additionally subjected to TCRB sequencing. The study asked whether expanded CD8+ T-cell clones in newly diagnosed, untreated rheumatoid arthritis carry somatic mutations, and used TCRB deep sequencing to characterize clonality. TCRB deep sequencing was performed for about 70 rheumatoid arthritis patients and 20 healthy controls. Median age was essentially the same in the patient group and the control group.

Genomic DNA underwent TCRB CDR3 sequencing using the immunoSEQ assay. The authors' analysis ran thus. Published virus-specific TCRB sequences were compared with patient CD8+ clones larger than 1%, and only a few matches were found. Only productive TCRB rearrangements were included in the analyses. Clonality was calculated as a Shannon entropy-based productive clonality index, and a clone was defined by a unique TCRB CDR3 sequence. Repertoire overlap between two samples was calculated from the template counts of each clone relative to total templates per sample. Flow cytometry-measured V-gene usage correlated with V-gene usage from TCRB sequencing, with a Spearman r of roughly 0.6. TCRdb holds this immuneACCESS table with in-frame rearrangements only. Some clones are missing; in checked studies, unresolved V genes explain under half, and the rest has no known cause. The V and J calls and clone size come from that table; D and trimming were worked out from the DNA. In all, the sample holds roughly 13,000 clones, and 78% of those were seen once. The biggest ten clones account for around 7% of the sample.

General study outcomes and caveats: The antigen targets of the expanded CD8+ clones were unknown, and absence from virus-specific databases did not rule out viral specificity. No adjustment for multiple comparisons was made for the slight TRBV07 underrepresentation in patients. There was no significant difference in CD8+ T-cell clonality between rheumatoid arthritis patients and age-matched healthy controls. CD8+ clonality increased with age in patients (Spearman r ≈ 0.46) but not in healthy controls. In 8 out of 65 patients, more than 20% of CD8+ cells belonged to the largest CD8+ clone, while several identical CD8+ TCRB sequences were shared between blood and synovial fluid.

Recombination joined TRBV13 with TRBJ1-4; the D gene cannot be resolved reliably. Sequenced input: CD8+ T cells sorted from blood. The sequence was collected from an adult with rheumatoid arthritis. The sequenced DNA is TGTGCCAGCAGCTTGAGGCTGGCAACTAATGAAAAACTGTTTTTT. The resulting protein is CASSLRLATNEKLFF.